Below, 7 T cell receptor beta chains from the same sample are listed, as sequenced in a study of cytomegalovirus exposure and HLA in healthy donors. Profiling relied on immunoSEQ multiplex PCR, and the TCRdb table lists in-frame clones only, not all of them. The table lists a few hundred thousand clones, 70% to 90% of them singletons. The specimen was PBMCs. The receptors here all came from a woman aged 18-35 years in good health and CMV-seronegative.

The V call is TRBV4-2, the J call TRBJ2-7, with TRBD2 matching over 7 bases. The ends lost 3 bases at V and 4 bases at J; junction bases unmatched: 9. The CDR3 has 15 residues. Germline-derived CDR1 and CDR2 are LGHNA and YNFKEQ. This chain's CDR3 is CASSQSWGTNYEQYF. The CDR3 bases are TGTGCCAGCAGCCAGAGCTGGGGGACTAATTACGAGCAGTACTTC.

V gene TRBV7-3 combines with J gene TRBJ2-7, with 13 bases identical to TRBD2. Looked up from germline, CDR1 is SGHTA and CDR2 is FQGTGA. The CDR3 sequence is 16 residues long. The V and J ends lost 5 bases and 7 bases, in that order; junction bases with no gene match: 11. CDR3 coding DNA: TGTGCCAGCAGCCCTGGACTAGCGGGGGCGGCTGAAGAGCAGTACTTC. Translation gives CASSPGLAGAAEEQYF. The variable domain in full, completed from reference TRBV7-3 and TRBJ2-7, reads GAGVSQTPSNKVTEKGKYVELRCDPISGHTALYWYRQSLGQGPEFLIYFQGTGAADDSGLPNDRFFAVRPEGSVSTLKIQRTERGDSAVYLCASSPGLAGAAEEQYFGPGTRLTVT.

The chain uses TRBV7-2 and TRBJ2-2, with D possibly matching TRBD1 (6 bases). The V gene's germline CDR1 is SGHTA and CDR2 FQGNSA. The CDR3 consists of 12 residues. V shed 4 bases and J shed 8 bases, with 8 bases lying between them. The chain's CDR3 is CASSSGTGELFF. The CDR3 coding sequence is TGTGCCAGCAGCTCCGGGACAGGGGAGCTGTTTTTT.

The chain couples TRBV6-6 to TRBJ1-2, with no clear D. Trimming took off 5 bases at V and 3 bases at J, with 13 bases between the two ends. Germline V lookup: CDR1 MNHNY, CDR2 SVGAGI (reference sequence). This CDR3 is 14 amino acids long. CDR3 loop: CASSAPLGHYGYTF. In DNA, the CDR3 is TGTGCCAGCAGTGCCCCCCTTGGCCACTATGGCTACACCTTC.

The CDR3 nucleotides are TGTGCCAGCAGCTTCCAGGGTTACTATGGCTACACCTTC. Amino acid sequence: CASSFQGYYGYTF. The chain recombines TRBV7-6 with TRBJ1-2; a possible D gene is TRBD1 (5 bases). Germline V CDR1 and CDR2: SGHVS, FNYEAQ. This CDR3 is built from 13 residues. V was cut by 3 bases and J by 3 bases, with 8 bases left in between.

The genes are TRBV27 and TRBJ2-1, with 8 bases aligning to TRBD2. CDR1 is MNHEY and CDR2 is SMNVEV in the germline V gene (reference sequence). V shed 1 base and J 5 bases; nucleotides not matched to a gene: 4. The CDR3 is made up of 15 amino acids. The CDR3 here is CASSLLREGDNEQFF. CDR3 DNA sequence: TGTGCCAGCAGTTTATTACGGGAGGGAGACAATGAGCAGTTCTTC.

In nucleotides, the CDR3 is TGTGCCAGCAGCCAGGGGGCCCCCTCCTCGCAGTACTTC. Its protein product is CASSQGAPSSQYF. This sequence joins TRBV7-6 and TRBJ2-7, with TRBD1 identical over 8 bases. The germline gives CDR1 SGHVS, CDR2 FNYEAQ. The CDR3 consists of 13 residues. J was trimmed by 9 bases and V by 5 bases; bases with no gene match: 9. The complete variable domain, with remaining parts taken from reference TRBV7-6 and TRBJ2-7, reads GAGVSQSPRYKVTKRGQDVALRCDPISGHVSLYWYRQALGQGPEFLTYFNYEAQQDKSGLPNDRFSAERPEGSISTLTIQRTEQRDSAMYRCASSQGAPSSQYFGPGTRLTVT.